This record covers a single TCR beta chain. TCRdb processed the 5' RACE reads anew with MiXCR; each CDR3 protein has one entry. The sample records 400,000 to 500,000 distinct CDR3 sequences, 20% being singletons. These data belong to a study of T-cell memory formation after mild COVID-19. Study-level background: In these data, TCR clusters were largely donor specific.

The length of the CDR3 is 16 residues. The origin of this receptor is an adult woman who had mild COVID-19 (a few samples of this study predate the infection). Cell type and time point are not known. This chain uses TRBV21-1 with TRBJ2-2; the D call TRBD2 from the table was never checked on the DNA. TRBV21-1 is a recognized pseudogene. The source material was PBMCs or a T cell subset sorted from them (not recorded which). The CDR3 sequence is CAPQGGSGKNTGELFF. The DNA of the CDR3 is TGTGCCCCTCAGGGGGGTAGCGGGAAGAACACCGGGGAGCTGTTTTTT.